One and the same sample provided the 16 T cell receptor beta chains below, sequenced in a study of identical twins. From the 5' RACE reads, TCRdb called clonotypes with MiXCR, one entry per CDR3 protein. The sample includes 250,000 or so distinct CDR3 sequences, around 8.8% of them seen just once. The data also belong to a second study, concerning yellow fever vaccine responses in identical twins.

Sample: CD8+ T cells sorted from blood. These receptors all stem from a woman under 30 in good health.

This clonotype was counted ten times or more. The genes are TRBV7-2 and TRBJ1-1, with D unresolved. Per germline, CDR1 SGHTA and CDR2 FQGNSA. The CDR3 loop spans 16 amino acids. V lost 1 base, J lost 1 base, and 13 bases lay in between. The CDR3 coding sequence is TGTGCCAGCAGCTTAGATGATCGGGGTTGGAACACTGAAGCTTTCTTT. It is translated as CASSLDDRGWNTEAFF.

This clonotype was counted between two and nine times. J is TRBJ2-1 and V is TRBV7-2; D is undetermined. V lost 4 bases and J lost 4, with 17 bases in between. CDR1 and CDR2 from the germline V gene are SGHTA and FQGNSA. The CDR3 has 16 amino acids. The CDR3 bases are TGTGCCAGCAGCTACCAAGGCGGCGCTCAGTACAATGAGCAGTTCTTC. Encoded protein: CASSYQGGAQYNEQFF.

This clonotype came up many times. V and J are TRBV7-9 and TRBJ2-2; D gene unclear. The ends were cut back, 5 bases at V and 1 base at J, with 11 bases in the middle. The CDR3 has 15 amino acids. CDR1 and CDR2 from the germline V gene are SEHNR and FQNEAQ (reference sequence). CDR3 nucleotide sequence: TGTGCCAGCAGCCCCTCTGGGGAGAACACCGGGGAGCTGTTTTTT. Its translation is CASSPSGENTGELFF.

The chain employs TRBV6-4 and TRBJ2-1, with 11 bases matching TRBD2. V lost 2 bases and J lost 8; bases outside the gene matches: 5. The germline V gene encodes CDR1 MRHNA and CDR2 SNTAGT. The CDR3 is 15 residues long. CDR3 in DNA: TGTGCCAGCAGTGACAAGACTAGCGGGGTGGATGAGCAGTTCTTC. This sequence encodes CASSDKTSGVDEQFF.

CDR3 amino acids: CASSTPGQGTLDTQYF. The DNA of the CDR3 is TGTGCCAGCAGCACCCCGGGACAGGGTACTTTAGATACGCAGTATTTT. The chain joins TRBV7-3 to TRBJ2-3, with 9 bases matching TRBD1. Germline V CDR1 and CDR2: SGHTA, FQGTGA. CDR3 length equals 16 residues. The V segment lost 5 bases and the J segment 5 bases; nucleotides outside the gene matches: 11. Filled out from reference TRBV7-3 and TRBJ2-3, the complete variable domain reads GAGVSQTPSNKVTEKGKYVELRCDPISGHTALYWYRQSLGQGPEFLIYFQGTGAADDSGLPNDRFFAVRPEGSVSTLKIQRTERGDSAVYLCASSTPGQGTLDTQYFGPGTRLTVL.

This clonotype appeared a few times. The V and J genes are TRBV7-8 and TRBJ2-7; the match to TRBD1 covers 7 bases. This CDR3 is 14 amino acids long. Germline CDR1 is SGHVS and CDR2 is FQNEAQ. V shed 5 bases and J 3 bases; nucleotides not matched to a gene: 7. CDR3 protein: CASSPGTVVYEQYF. The CDR3 DNA is TGTGCCAGCAGCCCCGGGACAGTAGTCTACGAGCAGTACTTC. Full variable domain (remainder filled in from reference TRBV7-8 and TRBJ2-7): GAGVSQSPRYKVAKRGQDVALRCDPISGHVSLFWYQQALGQGPEFLTYFQNEAQLDKSGLPSDRFFAERPEGSVSTLKIQRTQQEDSAVYLCASSPGTVVYEQYFGPGTRLTVT.

V usage is TRBV3-1 and J usage is TRBJ2-7; no clear D. Germline values: CDR1 LGHDT, CDR2 YNNKEL (reference sequence). V was clipped by 3 bases and J by 3 bases, with 6 bases between them. This CDR3 region has 12 residues. The CDR3, as DNA: TGTGCCAGCAGCCACACAATCTACGAGCAGTACTTC. Translating gives CASSHTIYEQYF.

This clonotype was seen a handful of times. This chain connects TRBV29-1 to TRBJ2-7; D might be TRBD2 (5 bases). Germline V gene sequence: CDR1 SQVTM, CDR2 ANQGSEA. V gave up 4 bases and J gave up 3 bases, with 7 bases separating them. The CDR3 runs to 11 residues. CDR3 loop: CSVVEGYEQYF. CDR3 nucleotide sequence: TGCAGCGTTGTTGAGGGCTACGAGCAGTACTTC.

In its sample, this clonotype was seen many times. This chain joins TRBV27 and TRBJ2-7, with D perhaps assigned TRBD1 or TRBD2 (5 bases each). CDR1 is MNHEY and CDR2 is SMNVEV in the germline V gene (reference sequence). V shed 4 bases and J shed 4 bases, with 11 bases lying between them. The CDR3 length is 13 residues. For the CDR3, the DNA is TGTGCCAGCAGTTGGGGGATTGATTACGAGCAGTACTTC. It codes for CASSWGIDYEQYF.

This clonotype was observed many times. This CDR3 reads CASSDSLSYEQYF. The DNA for the CDR3 is TGCGCCAGCAGTGATTCCTTATCCTACGAGCAGTACTTC. J is TRBJ2-7 and V is TRBV10-1; the D is unclear. Trimming shortened V by 3 bases and J by 1 base, and 7 bases separated the two germline ends. Germline loops: CDR1 WNHNN, CDR2 SYGVQD (reference sequence). The CDR3 contains 13 residues.

This clonotype was detected many times. The chain links TRBV28 to TRBJ2-3, with 8 bases that match TRBD2. Germline CDR1 reads MDHEN; CDR2 reads SYDVKM. With V trimmed by 6 bases and J by 2 bases, 10 bases remained unmatched. The length of the CDR3 is 16 residues. The CDR3 here is CASSLPGGGFTDTQYF. In nucleotides, the CDR3 is TGTGCCAGCAGCCTCCCTGGCGGGGGGTTCACAGATACGCAGTATTTT. Drawing the rest from reference TRBV28 and TRBJ2-3, the complete variable domain is DVKVTQSSRYLVKRTGEKVFLECVQDMDHENMFWYRQDPGLGLRLIYFSYDVKMKEKGDIPEGYSVSREKKERFSLILESASTNQTSMYLCASSLPGGGFTDTQYFGPGTRLTVL.

The chain carries TRBV6-2 or TRBV6-3 and TRBJ2-5; D unresolved. V dropped 0 bases and J dropped 4 bases, with 12 bases sitting between them. The CDR3 length is 15 residues. Per the germline V gene, CDR1 is MNHEY and CDR2 is SVGEGT. The CDR3 coding sequence is TGTGCCAGCAGTTACTCGGAATACACCGGAGAGACCCAGTACTTC. As protein: CASSYSEYTGETQYF.

This clonotype appeared many times. The J gene is TRBJ2-1, the V gene TRBV5-1, with TRBD1 as a possible D gene (6 bases). Trimming took 1 base from V and 2 from J, leaving 7 bases between them. This CDR3 has 14 residues. Germline-derived CDR1 and CDR2 are SGHRS and YFSETQ. The CDR3 spells CASSLWTAYNEQFF. CDR3 nucleotide sequence: TGCGCCAGCAGCTTGTGGACAGCCTACAATGAGCAGTTCTTC.

V is TRBV15 and J is TRBJ2-7, with D unresolved. This CDR3 is 16 amino acids long. The V gene's germline CDR1 is LNHNV and CDR2 YYDKDF (reference sequence). Between the trimmed V and J ends, which lost 0 bases and 2 bases, there was a span of 14 bases. CDR3 in amino acids: CATSRDWVGGTYEQYF. The CDR3 DNA follows: TGTGCCACCAGCAGAGATTGGGTGGGCGGAACCTACGAGCAGTACTTC.

This clonotype has more than one count but fewer than ten. This rearrangement joins TRBV11-1 to TRBJ2-1, with D possibly matching TRBD2 (6 bases). From germline, CDR1 is SGHAT and CDR2 FQDESV (reference sequence). This CDR3 contains 19 residues. Trimming removed 0 bases from V and 5 bases from J, with 23 bases in between. CDR3 residues: CASSLAGTLPPRDDNEQFF. CDR3 nucleotides: TGTGCCAGCAGCTTAGCCGGGACCCTCCCCCCGCGGGACGACAATGAGCAGTTCTTC.

V and J are TRBV28 and TRBJ2-3; TRBD1 agrees at 8 bases. Germline values: CDR1 MDHEN, CDR2 SYDVKM. Trimming cost V 6 bases and J 4 bases; bases outside gene matches: 9. The CDR3 is 15 residues long. CDR3 residues: CASSLRQGIADTQYF. CDR3 coding DNA: TGTGCCAGCAGCCTCCGACAGGGGATAGCAGATACGCAGTATTTT.